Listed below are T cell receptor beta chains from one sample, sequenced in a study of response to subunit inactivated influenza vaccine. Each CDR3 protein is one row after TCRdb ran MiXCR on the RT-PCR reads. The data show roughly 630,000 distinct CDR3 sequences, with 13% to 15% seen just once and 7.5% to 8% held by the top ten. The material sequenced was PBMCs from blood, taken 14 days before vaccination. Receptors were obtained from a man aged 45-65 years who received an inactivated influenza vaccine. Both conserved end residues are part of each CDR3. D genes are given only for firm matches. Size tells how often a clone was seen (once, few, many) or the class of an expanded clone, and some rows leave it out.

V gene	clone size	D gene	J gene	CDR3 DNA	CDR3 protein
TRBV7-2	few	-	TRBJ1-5	TGTGCCAGCAGCCAACAGGCGTATAGCAATCAGCCCCAGCATTTT	CASSQQAYSNQPQHF
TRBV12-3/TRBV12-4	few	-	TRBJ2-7	TGTGCCAGCAGTACGGACGGCTCCTACGAGCAGTACTTC	CASSTDGSYEQYF
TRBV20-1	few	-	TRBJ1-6	TGCAGTGCTAGACCAGGGGATAGCTCCTATAATTCACCCCTCCACTTT	CSARPGDSSYNSPLHF
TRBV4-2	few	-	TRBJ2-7	TGTGCCAGCAGCCAAGCAGGGATTCTGGCCTACGAGCAGTACTTC	CASSQAGILAYEQYF
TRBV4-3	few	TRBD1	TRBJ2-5	TGCGCCAGCAGCCAAGTGATCGGGACAGTGGCCGAGACCCAGTACTTC	CASSQVIGTVAETQYF
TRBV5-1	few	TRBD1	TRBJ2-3	TGCGCCAGCAGCTTGGGCTCCGGGACAGGTAGCACAGATACGCAGTATTTT	CASSLGSGTGSTDTQYF
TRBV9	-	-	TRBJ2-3	TGTGCCAGCAGCGTAGGAGTAGCTAGTGTTTCAGATACGCAGTATTTT	CASSVGVASVSDTQYF
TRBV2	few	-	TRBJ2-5	TGTGCCAGCAGTGATCGGGGGCGGGGAACCCAAGAGACCCAGTACTTC	CASSDRGRGTQETQYF
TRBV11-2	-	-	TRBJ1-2	TGTGCCAGCAGCTTACCGGGGGCAGGTGGCTACACCTTC	CASSLPGAGGYTF
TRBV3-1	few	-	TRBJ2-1	TGTGCCAGCAGCCGGGCGGGGTCCTACAATGAGCAGTTCTTC	CASSRAGSYNEQFF
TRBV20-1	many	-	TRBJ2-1	TGCAGTGCAAACCTTTACAATGAGCAGTTCTTC	CSANLYNEQFF
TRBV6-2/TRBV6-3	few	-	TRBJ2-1	TGTGCCAGCAGTTACAGGGACGTCGTCCAGTTCTTC	CASSYRDVVQFF
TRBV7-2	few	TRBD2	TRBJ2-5	TGTGCCAGCAGCATCCCGCTCGGGAGGAGTGGGGAGACCCAGTACTTC	CASSIPLGRSGETQYF
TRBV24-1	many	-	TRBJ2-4	TGTGCCACCAGTGATCGGCCAGGGAACCCCAAAAACATTCAGTACTTC	CATSDRPGNPKNIQYF
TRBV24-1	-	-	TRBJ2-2	TGTGCCACCAGTGATTTGGCCAGGGAGGACACCGGGGAGCTGTTTTTT	CATSDLAREDTGELFF
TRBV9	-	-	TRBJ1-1	TGTGCCAGCAGCGTAGGGGTGCAAGCTGAAGCTTTCTTT	CASSVGVQAEAFF
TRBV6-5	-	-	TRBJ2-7	TGTGCCAGCAGTTACTCGTTATATGGAGGGAACTCCTACGAGCAGTACTTC	CASSYSLYGGNSYEQYF
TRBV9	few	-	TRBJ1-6	TGTGCCAGCAGCGGGGGACGGCCGAGCTCCTATAATTCACCCCTCCACTTT	CASSGGRPSSYNSPLHF
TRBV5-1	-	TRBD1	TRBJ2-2	TGCGCCAGCATCTTAGGGACAGCGAACACCGGGGAGCTGTTTTTT	CASILGTANTGELFF
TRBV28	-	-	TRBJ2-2	TGTGCCAGCAGTCAATTTACCGGGACACACTACACCGGGGAGCTGTTTTTT	CASSQFTGTHYTGELFF
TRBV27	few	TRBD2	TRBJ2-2	TGTGCCAGCAGTTTTGTTGGCGGGAGTTTAGTCGGGGAGCTGTTTTTT	CASSFVGGSLVGELFF
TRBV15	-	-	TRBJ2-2	TGTGCCACCAGAGGGGGGGAGCTGATCGGGGAGCTGTTTTTT	CATRGGELIGELFF
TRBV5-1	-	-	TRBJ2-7	TGCGCCAGCAGTGAGGGTCCTCGCTACGAGCAGTACTTC	CASSEGPRYEQYF
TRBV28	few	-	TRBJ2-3	TGTGCCAGCAATGGGGGGACTAGCACAGATACGCAGTATTTT	CASNGGTSTDTQYF
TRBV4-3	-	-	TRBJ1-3	TGCGCCAGCAGCCATGGGACGGAGAGCTCTGGAAACACCATATATTTT	CASSHGTESSGNTIYF
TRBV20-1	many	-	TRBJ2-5	TGCAGTGTTCTGTACAGTGGCGACGAGACCCAGTACTTC	CSVLYSGDETQYF
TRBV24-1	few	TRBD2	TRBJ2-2	TGTGCCACTTCCACTCGACTAGCGGGAGGACCATACACCGGGGAGCTGTTTTTT	CATSTRLAGGPYTGELFF
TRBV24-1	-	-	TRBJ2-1	TGTGCCACCAGTGACCCTAGCCTCAATGAGCAGTTCTTC	CATSDPSLNEQFF
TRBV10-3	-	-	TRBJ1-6	TGTGCCATCAGGGCCCGGGACGGCGACATCTCACCCCTCCACTTT	CAIRARDGDISPLHF
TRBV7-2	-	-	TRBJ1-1	TGTGCCAGCAGCCCCTCCGCGGGAAACACTGAAGCTTTCTTT	CASSPSAGNTEAFF
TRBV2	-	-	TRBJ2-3	TGTGCCAGCACCCAGGAAGGGCGGAGCACAGATACGCAGTATTTT	CASTQEGRSTDTQYF
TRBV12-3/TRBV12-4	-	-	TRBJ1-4	TGTGCCAGCAAGGACAGTTCCTATGAAAAACTGTTTTTT	CASKDSSYEKLFF
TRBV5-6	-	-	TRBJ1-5	TGTGCCAGCAGATATTGGGGCGGAGGCGCCAATCAGCCCCAGCATTTT	CASRYWGGGANQPQHF
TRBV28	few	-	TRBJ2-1	TGTGCCAGCAGGCCACCACTACCAAATGAGCAGTTCTTC	CASRPPLPNEQFF
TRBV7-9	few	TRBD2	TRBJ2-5	TGTGCCAGCAGCGGAATAGCGGGGGAGACCCAGTACTTC	CASSGIAGETQYF
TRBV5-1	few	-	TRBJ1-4	TGCGCCAGCAGCTTGGAGCGGGGGTTTGGAGAAAAACTGTTTTTT	CASSLERGFGEKLFF
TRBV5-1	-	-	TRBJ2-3	TGCGCCAGCAAGGGCGAAAGCACAGATACGCAGTATTTT	CASKGESTDTQYF
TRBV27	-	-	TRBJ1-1	TGTGCCAGCAGGGACATCTACTCTGAAGCTTTCTTT	CASRDIYSEAFF
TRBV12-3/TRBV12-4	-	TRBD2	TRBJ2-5	TGTGCCAGCAGTCAAGGGGCGGGGGGGGTAGGGACCCAGTACTTC	CASSQGAGGVGTQYF
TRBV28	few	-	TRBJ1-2	TGTGCCAGCAGTAGCCACAGCAACTATGGCTACACCTTC	CASSSHSNYGYTF
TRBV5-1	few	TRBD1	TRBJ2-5	TGCGCCAGCAGCTTCGGGACAGGGGGCGTGGAGACCCAGTACTTC	CASSFGTGGVETQYF
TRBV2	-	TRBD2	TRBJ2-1	TGTGCCAGCAGTGAATTGGTAGCGGGGGGGCGGGGTGAGCAGTTCTTC	CASSELVAGGRGEQFF
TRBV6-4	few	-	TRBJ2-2	TGTGCCAGCAGTGAAGAGAGAGGGAGCACCGGGGAGCTGTTTTTT	CASSEERGSTGELFF
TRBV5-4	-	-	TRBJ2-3	TGTGCCATGGGCCCTGGGGGGGCTAGCACAGATACGCAGTATTTT	CAMGPGGASTDTQYF
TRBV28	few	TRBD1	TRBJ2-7	TGTGCCAGCAGAGGGGACAGGGTTAGCTACGAGCAGTACTTC	CASRGDRVSYEQYF
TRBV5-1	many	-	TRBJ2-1	TGTGCCAGCAGTTCGGACGGATCCTCCTACAATGAGCAGTTCTTC	CASSSDGSSYNEQFF
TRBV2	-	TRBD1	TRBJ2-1	TGTGCCAGCAGTCAACAGGGGAGAGGATACAATGAGCAGTTCTTC	CASSQQGRGYNEQFF
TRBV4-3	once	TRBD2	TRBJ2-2	TGCGCCAGCAGCCAAGATTCCGGGTTGGCGGGAGCCGGGGAGCTGTTTTTT	CASSQDSGLAGAGELFF
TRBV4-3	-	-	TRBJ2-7	TGCGCCAGCAGCCAAGATGATGCCTACGAGCAGTACTTC	CASSQDDAYEQYF
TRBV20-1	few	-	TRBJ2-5	TGCAGTGCTACGGACACCCAAGAGACCCAGTACTTC	CSATDTQETQYF
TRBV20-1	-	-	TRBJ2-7	TGCAGTGCTAGACGGTGGGAGGCCTACGAGCAGTACTTC	CSARRWEAYEQYF
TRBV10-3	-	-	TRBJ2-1	TGTGCCATCAGTGAGTCGTCCAGGGATTACAATGAGCAGTTCTTC	CAISESSRDYNEQFF
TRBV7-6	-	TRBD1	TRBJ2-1	TGTGCCAGCAGCTTAGGGTCAGGGGGCTCCTACAATGAGCAGTTCTTC	CASSLGSGGSYNEQFF
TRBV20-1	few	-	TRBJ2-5	TGCAGTGCCGCGGGACAGCAAGAGACCCAGTACTTC	CSAAGQQETQYF
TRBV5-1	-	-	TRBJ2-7	TGCGCCAGCAGCTTGGCCTCCGGGCGACCCTACGAGCAGTACTTC	CASSLASGRPYEQYF
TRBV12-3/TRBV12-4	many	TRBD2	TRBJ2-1	TGTGCCAGCAGTTTGCCTTTCGGGGAGCGGGGGATTACCAATGAGCAGTTCTTC	CASSLPFGERGITNEQFF
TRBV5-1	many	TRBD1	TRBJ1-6	TGCGCCAGCAGCTTCGGGGGACAGAAGGATTCACCCCTCCACTTT	CASSFGGQKDSPLHF
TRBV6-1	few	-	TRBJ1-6	TGTGCCAGCAGGGATCAGGCTGGGGGACGGTCACCCCTCCACTTT	CASRDQAGGRSPLHF
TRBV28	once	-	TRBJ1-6	TGTGCCAGCAGCGACCCACCGGGGAGCGGTAATAATTCACCCCTCCACTTT	CASSDPPGSGNNSPLHF